Listed below are T cell receptor beta chains from one sample, sequenced in a study of response to subunit inactivated influenza vaccine. TCRdb re-called the RT-PCR reads with MiXCR, one entry per CDR3 protein. The sample carries roughly 630,000 distinct CDR3 sequences, approximately 14% recorded once. Here the sequenced sample was PBMCs from blood, taken roughly 2 weeks before vaccination. The receptors stem from a man over 45 who received an inactivated influenza vaccine. CDR3s include the opening cysteine and the closing phenylalanine or tryptophan. A D gene is named only where the DNA matches it firmly. Size is omitted from some rows. Given values are once, few, many or a class for expanded clones.

v_call,d_call,j_call,clone_size,cdr3_aa,cdr3_nt
TRBV7-3,.,TRBJ2-1,.,CASSLRGTYNEQFF,TGTGCCAGCAGCTTACGTGGTACTTACAATGAGCAGTTCTTC
TRBV6-5,.,TRBJ2-7,.,CASSYSPWTDRTYEQYF,TGTGCCAGCAGTTACTCTCCATGGACAGACCGAACCTACGAGCAGTACTTC
TRBV12-3/TRBV12-4,TRBD1,TRBJ2-3,.,CTSRLGTGSYTQYF,TGTACCAGCAGGCTGGGGACAGGGTCATATACGCAGTATTTT
TRBV24-1,TRBD2,TRBJ2-3,.,CATSTGTRATDTQYF,TGTGCCACCAGTACCGGGACTAGGGCCACAGATACGCAGTATTTT
TRBV6-4,TRBD2,TRBJ2-3,few,CASSTSGGPIDTQYF,TGTGCCAGCAGTACTAGCGGGGGGCCGATAGATACGCAGTATTTT
TRBV6-2/TRBV6-3,.,TRBJ1-1,few,CASSYSIGGDPNTEAFF,TGTGCCAGCAGTTACTCGATCGGGGGGGACCCGAACACTGAAGCTTTCTTT
TRBV10-3,.,TRBJ2-7,.,CAISDRDGWGNEQYF,TGTGCCATCAGTGACAGGGACGGCTGGGGAAACGAGCAGTACTTC
TRBV9,TRBD2,TRBJ2-3,few,CASSDGLAGGQFVDTQYF,TGTGCCAGCAGCGATGGACTAGCGGGGGGGCAGTTTGTAGATACGCAGTATTTT
TRBV12-3/TRBV12-4,.,TRBJ2-3,.,CASRRGKADTQYF,TGTGCCAGCAGGAGGGGCAAGGCAGATACGCAGTATTTT
TRBV5-1,.,TRBJ2-7,few,CASSPPTGNYYEQYF,TGCGCCAGCTCACCTCCTACAGGAAACTACTACGAGCAGTACTTC
TRBV4-1,.,TRBJ1-4,few,CASSQAPSPTNEKLFF,TGCGCCAGCAGCCAAGCTCCCTCACCAACTAATGAAAAACTGTTTTTT
TRBV2,.,TRBJ2-1,few,CASSDPPQYNEQFF,TGTGCCAGCAGTGATCCCCCTCAATACAATGAGCAGTTCTTC
TRBV19,TRBD1,TRBJ1-6,.,CASSTDRDLVNSPLHF,TGTGCCAGTAGTACCGACAGGGACTTGGTTAATTCACCCCTCCACTTT
TRBV12-3/TRBV12-4,.,TRBJ1-6,once,CASSFEGTNSPLHF,TGTGCCAGCAGTTTCGAGGGGACTAATTCACCCCTCCACTTT
TRBV7-9,TRBD2,TRBJ2-1,few,CASNLAGGGLNEQFF,TGTGCCAGCAACTTAGCGGGAGGAGGGCTCAATGAGCAGTTCTTC
TRBV6-2/TRBV6-3,TRBD1,TRBJ1-2,few,CASRDRGGGYTF,TGTGCCAGCAGAGACAGGGGAGGTGGCTACACCTTC
TRBV12-3/TRBV12-4,TRBD1,TRBJ1-5,many,CASQGAGSNQPQHF,TGTGCCAGCCAGGGGGCAGGGAGCAATCAGCCCCAGCATTTT
TRBV20-1,TRBD2,TRBJ2-1,.,CSAGGLAGLADEQFF,TGCAGTGCGGGGGGACTAGCGGGCTTGGCAGATGAGCAGTTCTTC
TRBV7-2,.,TRBJ1-5,few,CASSQGVLYSNQPQHF,TGTGCCAGCAGCCAAGGGGTCCTCTATAGCAATCAGCCCCAGCATTTT
TRBV5-1,.,TRBJ1-1,many,CASSLLLLGEGGTEAFF,TGCGCCAGCAGCTTACTACTCCTCGGAGAGGGGGGGACTGAAGCTTTCTTT
TRBV27,.,TRBJ2-3,few,CASSRPLPTDTQYF,TGTGCCAGCAGCCGACCTCTCCCCACAGATACGCAGTATTTT
TRBV4-1,TRBD1,TRBJ2-3,few,CASSPKGQGLGDTQYF,TGCGCCAGCAGCCCAAAGGGACAGGGCCTTGGGGATACGCAGTATTTT
TRBV4-1,TRBD2,TRBJ2-1,.,CASSQQDALAVNNEQFF,TGCGCCAGCAGCCAACAAGACGCCCTAGCGGTTAACAATGAGCAGTTCTTC
TRBV20-1,TRBD2,TRBJ2-1,.,CSATGLAAYNEQFF,TGCAGTGCTACGGGACTAGCGGCCTACAATGAGCAGTTCTTC
TRBV10-3,TRBD2,TRBJ2-3,.,CAPNPSGRSRNHTDTQYF,TGTGCCCCAAACCCTAGCGGGAGGAGTAGGAACCACACAGATACGCAGTATTTT
TRBV20-1,TRBD2,TRBJ2-1,.,CSARDPAGAGGSYNEQFF,TGCAGTGCTAGAGATCCCGCAGGAGCGGGAGGGTCCTACAATGAGCAGTTCTTC
TRBV29-1,TRBD2,TRBJ2-2,few,CSVTGTSGRLHGELFF,TGCAGCGTTACCGGGACTAGCGGGAGACTGCACGGGGAGCTGTTTTTT
TRBV5-5,.,TRBJ2-2,few,CASSHLAVGTGELFF,TGTGCCAGCAGTCATCTAGCTGTTGGCACCGGGGAGCTGTTTTTT